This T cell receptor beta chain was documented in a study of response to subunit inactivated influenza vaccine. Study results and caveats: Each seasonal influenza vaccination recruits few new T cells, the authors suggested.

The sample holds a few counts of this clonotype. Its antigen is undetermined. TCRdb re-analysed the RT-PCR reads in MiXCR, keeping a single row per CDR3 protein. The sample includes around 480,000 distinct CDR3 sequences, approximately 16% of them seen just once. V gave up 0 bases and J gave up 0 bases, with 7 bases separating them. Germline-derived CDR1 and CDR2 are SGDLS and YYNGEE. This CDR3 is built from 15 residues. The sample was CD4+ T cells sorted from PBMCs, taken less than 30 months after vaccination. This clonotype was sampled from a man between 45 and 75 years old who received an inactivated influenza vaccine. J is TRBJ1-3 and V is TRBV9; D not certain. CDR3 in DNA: TGTGCCAGCAGCGTAGACGGACTCTCTGGAAACACCATATATTTT. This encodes CASSVDGLSGNTIYF.